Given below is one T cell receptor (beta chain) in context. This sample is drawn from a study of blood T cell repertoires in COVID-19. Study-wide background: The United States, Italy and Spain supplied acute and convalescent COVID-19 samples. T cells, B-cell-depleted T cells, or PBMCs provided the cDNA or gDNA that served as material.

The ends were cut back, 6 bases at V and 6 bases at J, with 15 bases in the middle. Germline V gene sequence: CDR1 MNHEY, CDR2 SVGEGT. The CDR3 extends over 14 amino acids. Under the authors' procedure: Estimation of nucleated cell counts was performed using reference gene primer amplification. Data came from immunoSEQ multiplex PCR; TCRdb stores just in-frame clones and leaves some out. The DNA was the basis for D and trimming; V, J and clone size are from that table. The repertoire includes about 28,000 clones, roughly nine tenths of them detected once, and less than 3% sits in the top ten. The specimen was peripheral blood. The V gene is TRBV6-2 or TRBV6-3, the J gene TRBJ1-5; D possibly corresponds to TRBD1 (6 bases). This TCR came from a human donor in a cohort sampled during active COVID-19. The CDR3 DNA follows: TGTGCCAGCAGCCTGGCCGTAGGGGGTCAGCCCCAGCATTTT. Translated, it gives CASSLAVGGQPQHF.